This record looks at one T cell receptor (beta chain) sequence and its context. The record originates from a study of T cell responses to AZD1222 COVID-19 vaccine. TCRdb's copy holds only in-frame clones and misses some; the assay was immunoSEQ multiplex PCR. This sample has around 46,000 clones, with around 89% found just once. The CDR3 is 15 residues long. CDR1 is MNHEY, CDR2 SMNVEV, per germline (reference sequence). Trimming removed 2 bases from V and 2 bases from J; junction bases left unmatched: 3. The chain employs TRBV27 and TRBJ1-5; 7 positions agree with TRBD1. This TCR came from an adult who received the AZD1222 COVID-19 vaccine. The sequencing here drew on peripheral blood, taken 28 days after the second AZD1222 dose. CDR3 in amino acids: CASSLEGAGNQPQHF. CDR3 bases: TGTGCCAGCAGTTTAGAGGGGGCCGGCAATCAGCCCCAGCATTTT.